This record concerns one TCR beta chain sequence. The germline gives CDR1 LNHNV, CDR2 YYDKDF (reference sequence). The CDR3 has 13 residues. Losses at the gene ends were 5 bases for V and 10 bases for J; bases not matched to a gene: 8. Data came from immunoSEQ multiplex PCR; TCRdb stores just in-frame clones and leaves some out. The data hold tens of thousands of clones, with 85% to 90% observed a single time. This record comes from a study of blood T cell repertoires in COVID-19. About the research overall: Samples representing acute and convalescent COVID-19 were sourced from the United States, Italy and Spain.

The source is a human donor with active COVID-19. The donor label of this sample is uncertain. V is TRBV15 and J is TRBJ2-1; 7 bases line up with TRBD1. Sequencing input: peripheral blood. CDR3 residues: CATSLLGGAEQFF. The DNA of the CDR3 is TGTGCCACCAGCCTCTTAGGGGGCGCGGAGCAGTTCTTC. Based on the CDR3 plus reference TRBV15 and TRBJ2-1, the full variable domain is DAMVIQNPRYQVTQFGKPVTLSCSQTLNHNVMYWYQQKSSQAPKLLFHYYDKDFNNEADTPDNFQSRRPNTSFCFLDIRSPGLGDTAMYLCATSLLGGAEQFFGPGTRLTVL.